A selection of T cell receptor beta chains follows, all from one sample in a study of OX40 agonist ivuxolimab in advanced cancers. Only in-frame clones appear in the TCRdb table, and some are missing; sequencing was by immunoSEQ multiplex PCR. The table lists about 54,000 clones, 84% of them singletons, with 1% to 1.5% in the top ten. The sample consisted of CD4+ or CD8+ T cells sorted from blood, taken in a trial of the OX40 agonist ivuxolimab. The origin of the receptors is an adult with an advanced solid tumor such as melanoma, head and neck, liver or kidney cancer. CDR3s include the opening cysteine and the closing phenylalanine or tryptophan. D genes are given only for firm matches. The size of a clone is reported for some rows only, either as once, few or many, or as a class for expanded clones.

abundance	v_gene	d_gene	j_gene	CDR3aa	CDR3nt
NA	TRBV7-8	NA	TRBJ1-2	CASSLLRVALDYGYTF	TGTGCCAGCAGCTTATTAAGGGTAGCATTAGACTATGGCTACACCTTC
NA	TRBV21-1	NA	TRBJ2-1	CASSKAGGRQEKFF	TGTGCCAGCAGCAAAGCTGGGGGGAGGCAGGAAAAGTTCTTC
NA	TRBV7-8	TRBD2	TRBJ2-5	CASSPRTSGREYQETQYF	TGTGCCAGCAGCCCAAGGACTAGCGGGAGGGAGTACCAAGAGACCCAGTACTTC
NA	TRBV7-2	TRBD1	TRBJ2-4	CASRLQGSIQYF	TGTGCCAGCAGGTTACAGGGGAGCATTCAGTACTTC
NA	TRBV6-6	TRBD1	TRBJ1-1	CASRRTGGTEAFF	TGTGCCAGCAGGAGGACAGGGGGCACTGAAGCTTTCTTT
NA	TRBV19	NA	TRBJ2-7	CASSTYRGYNISYEQYF	TGTGCCAGTAGTACTTACCGGGGCTACAATATCTCCTACGAGCAGTACTTC
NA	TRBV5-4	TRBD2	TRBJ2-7	CASSSLAGVGEQYF	TGTGCCAGCAGCTCACTAGCGGGAGTTGGCGAGCAGTACTTC
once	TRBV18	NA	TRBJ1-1	CASSPPNLGGVDTEAFF	TGTGCCAGCTCACCTCCTAACCTGGGGGGGGTTGACACTGAAGCTTTCTTT
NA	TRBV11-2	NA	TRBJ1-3	CASSQPDSLSGNTIYF	TGTGCCAGCAGCCAACCTGACAGCCTCTCTGGAAACACCATATATTTT
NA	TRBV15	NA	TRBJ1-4	CATSRAVQNEKLFF	TGTGCCACCAGCAGAGCAGTCCAGAATGAAAAACTGTTTTTT
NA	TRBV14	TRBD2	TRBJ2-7	CASSHLRLAGGNIEQYF	TGTGCCAGCAGCCATCTGAGACTAGCGGGAGGTAACATCGAGCAGTACTTC
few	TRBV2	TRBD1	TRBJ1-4	CASSDVQGAAEKLFF	TGTGCCAGCAGTGACGTCCAGGGGGCGGCTGAAAAACTGTTTTTT
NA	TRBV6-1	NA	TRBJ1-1	CASRTGNTEAFF	TGTGCCAGCAGGACAGGGAACACTGAAGCTTTCTTT
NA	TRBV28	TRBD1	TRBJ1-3	CASIQDRGAPGNTIYF	TGTGCCAGCATTCAGGACAGGGGCGCCCCTGGAAACACCATATATTTT
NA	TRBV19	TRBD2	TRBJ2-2	CASRQRGGAGELFF	TGTGCCAGTAGGCAGAGGGGAGGGGCCGGGGAGCTGTTTTTT
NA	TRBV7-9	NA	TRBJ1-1	CASSMDLTEAFF	TGTGCCAGCAGCATGGATCTCACTGAAGCTTTCTTT
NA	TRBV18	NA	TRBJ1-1	CASSPGEDTEAFF	TGTGCCAGCTCACCAGGGGAGGACACTGAAGCTTTCTTT
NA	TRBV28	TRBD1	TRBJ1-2	CASNPTWGQGDYGYTF	TGTGCCAGCAATCCTACGTGGGGACAGGGAGACTATGGCTACACCTTC
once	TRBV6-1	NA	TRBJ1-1	CASTERARANTEAFF	TGTGCCAGCACAGAAAGGGCACGGGCGAACACTGAAGCTTTCTTT
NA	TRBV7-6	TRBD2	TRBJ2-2	CASSQGTSGTGELFF	TGTGCCAGCAGCCAGGGGACTAGCGGGACCGGGGAGCTGTTTTTT
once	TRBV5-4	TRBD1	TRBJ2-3	CASSSRTGKGTDTQYF	TGTGCCAGCAGCTCCCGGACAGGGAAGGGCACAGATACGCAGTATTTT
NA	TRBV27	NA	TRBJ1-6	CASSPDDIQTPSFFPLHF	TGTGCCAGCAGCCCCGACGATATCCAGACACCGAGTTTTTTTCCCCTCCACTTT
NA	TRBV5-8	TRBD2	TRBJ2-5	CASRARGGSGQETQYF	TGTGCCAGCAGGGCTCGGGGGGGTTCGGGCCAAGAGACCCAGTACTTC
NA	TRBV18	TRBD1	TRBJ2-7	CASSPDRGEFYEQYF	TGTGCCAGCTCTCCTGACAGGGGGGAATTCTACGAGCAGTACTTC
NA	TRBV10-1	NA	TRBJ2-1	CASSGTGRDEQFF	TGCGCCAGCAGTGGGACAGGGAGGGATGAGCAGTTCTTC
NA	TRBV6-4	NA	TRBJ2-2	CASSRGTGAGTGELFF	TGTGCCAGCAGCCGGGGGACGGGAGCTGGCACCGGGGAGCTGTTTTTT
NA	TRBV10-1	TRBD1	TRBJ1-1	CASRGQGMNTEAFF	TGCGCCAGCAGAGGACAGGGGATGAACACTGAAGCTTTCTTT
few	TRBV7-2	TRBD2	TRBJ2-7	CASSPAGTSGILYF	TGTGCCAGCAGCCCGGCGGGGACTAGCGGGATCTTATACTTC
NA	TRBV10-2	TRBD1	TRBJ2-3	CASSEGTGVSTDTQYF	TGCGCCAGCAGTGAGGGGACAGGGGTCAGCACAGATACGCAGTATTTT
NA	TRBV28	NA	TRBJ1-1	CASSLIVTVNTEAFF	TGTGCCAGCAGTTTAATTGTGACAGTGAACACTGAAGCTTTCTTT
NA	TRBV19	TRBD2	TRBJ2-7	CASSLGEGYEQYF	TGTGCCAGTAGTTTAGGGGAGGGCTACGAGCAGTACTTC
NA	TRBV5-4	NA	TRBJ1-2	CASSFNVLGDGYTF	TGTGCCAGCAGCTTCAACGTCCTTGGGGATGGCTACACCTTC
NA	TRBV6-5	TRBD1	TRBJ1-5	CASSLGQGDQPQHF	TGTGCCAGCAGTCTTGGACAGGGAGATCAGCCCCAGCATTTT
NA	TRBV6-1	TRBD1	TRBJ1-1	CASLDRGGTEAFF	TGTGCCAGCCTAGACAGGGGAGGAACTGAAGCTTTCTTT
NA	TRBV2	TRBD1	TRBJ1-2	CASSYRGAGGYGYTF	TGTGCCAGCAGTTACAGGGGCGCGGGGGGCTATGGCTACACCTTC
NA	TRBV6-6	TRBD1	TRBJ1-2	CASQGTDRVSGYTF	TGTGCCAGCCAGGGGACGGACAGGGTCTCTGGCTACACCTTC
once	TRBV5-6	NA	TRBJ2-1	CASIGTADSSYNEQFF	TGTGCCAGCATAGGCACGGCGGACAGCTCCTACAATGAGCAGTTCTTC
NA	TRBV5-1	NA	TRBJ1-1	CASSLNPGRETEAFF	TGCGCCAGCAGCTTGAACCCCGGTCGGGAAACTGAAGCTTTCTTT
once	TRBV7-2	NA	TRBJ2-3	CASSSAVGGTDTQYF	TGTGCCAGCAGCTCTGCGGTAGGGGGAACAGATACGCAGTATTTT
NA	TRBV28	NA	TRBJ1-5	CASSLRSTGFSNQPQHF	TGTGCCAGCAGTTTAAGGAGCACAGGGTTTAGCAATCAGCCCCAGCATTTT
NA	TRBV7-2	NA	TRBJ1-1	CASNSGTEAFF	TGTGCCAGCAACAGTGGGACTGAAGCTTTCTTT
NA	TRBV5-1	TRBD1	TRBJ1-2	CASSLTQTGGKGYTF	TGCGCCAGCAGCCTGACCCAGACAGGGGGCAAAGGCTACACCTTC
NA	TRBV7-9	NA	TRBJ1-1	CASSFPGIMNTEAFF	TGTGCCAGCAGCTTCCCGGGGATAATGAACACTGAAGCTTTCTTT
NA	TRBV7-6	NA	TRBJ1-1	CASSLRRGNTEAFF	TGTGCCAGCAGCTTGAGGAGGGGGAACACTGAAGCTTTCTTT
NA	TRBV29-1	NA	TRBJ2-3	CSVRLRPDTQYF	TGCAGCGTTCGTTTGAGGCCAGATACGCAGTATTTT
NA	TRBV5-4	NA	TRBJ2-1	CASSLDGSEQFF	TGTGCCAGCAGCTTGGACGGGAGCGAGCAGTTCTTC
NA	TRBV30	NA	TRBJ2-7	CAWSVTGVGTYEQYF	TGTGCCTGGAGTGTAACCGGGGTAGGGACCTACGAGCAGTACTTC
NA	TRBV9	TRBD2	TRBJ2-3	CASSGLGDYTDTQYF	TGTGCCAGCAGCGGTCTGGGGGACTACACAGATACGCAGTATTTT
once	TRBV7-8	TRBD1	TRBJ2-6	CASSSTGGSGANVLTF	TGTGCCAGCAGCTCTACAGGGGGCTCTGGGGCCAACGTCCTGACTTTC
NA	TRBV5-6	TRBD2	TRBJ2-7	CASSPGASGRYEQYF	TGTGCCAGCAGCCCCGGGGCTAGCGGGCGATACGAGCAGTACTTC
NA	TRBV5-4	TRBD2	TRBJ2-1	CASSPRGGLAGGGNEQFF	TGTGCCAGCAGCCCACGCGGAGGGCTAGCGGGAGGAGGGAATGAGCAGTTCTTC